Each of the 11 T cell receptor beta chains below was sequenced from the same sample in a study of T cells in localized non-small cell lung cancer. Assay used: immunoSEQ multiplex PCR; TCRdb lists only in-frame clones, some missing. The repertoire consists of 20,000 to 25,000 clones, with approximately 90% occurring once and the leading ten covering 22%. The material sequenced was PBMCs, taken before any cancer treatment. The receptor source for this set is a man between 40 and 69 years old with stage II squamous cell lung carcinoma.

The chain combines TRBV2 with TRBJ2-7, with D maybe TRBD2 (5 bases). Per the germline V gene, CDR1 is SNHLY and CDR2 is FYNNEI. The CDR3 runs 11 residues. V lost 7 bases and J lost 7, with 11 bases in between. As DNA, the CDR3 is TGTGCCAGCACGGGCGGAGGAGAGCAGTACTTC. Translation: CASTGGGEQYF.

The V call is TRBV7-9, the J call TRBJ1-5; D uncertain. With 4 bases removed from V and 11 bases from J, the gap between germline ends came to 12 bases. This CDR3 contains 12 residues. CDR1 SEHNR and CDR2 FQNEAQ come from the germline V gene (reference sequence). The CDR3 is CASSYDTWSQHF. CDR3 bases: TGTGCCAGCAGCTATGATACGTGGTCCCAGCATTTT.

This clone was seen only a few times. The chain recombines TRBV7-9 with TRBJ1-1; maybe TRBD1 (6 bases). The CDR3 is 13 amino acids. CDR1 and CDR2 from the germline V gene are SEHNR and FQNEAQ (reference sequence). The V gene lost 5 bases and the J gene lost 7 bases, with 14 bases spanning the gap. The CDR3 DNA sequence: TGTGCCAGCAGCCTCCCTCCACAGGGTGAAGCTTTCTTT. Translated: CASSLPPQGEAFF. Using reference TRBV7-9 and TRBJ1-1 for the parts outside the CDR3, the full variable domain is DTGVSQNPRHKITKRGQNVTFRCDPISEHNRLYWYRQTLGQGPEFLTYFQNEAQLEKSRLLSDRFSAERPKGSFSTLEIQRTEQGDSAMYLCASSLPPQGEAFFGQGTRLTVV.

The chain uses TRBV10-3 and TRBJ2-3; 7 positions match TRBD2. The CDR3 contains 16 residues. CDR1 ENHRY and CDR2 SYGVKD come from the germline V gene. J was trimmed by 2 bases and V by 2 bases; bases with no gene match: 7. CDR3 in DNA: TGTGCCATCAGTGAGCAGGCTAGCGGAAACACAGATACGCAGTATTTT. Translation gives CAISEQASGNTDTQYF.

CDR3 region: CASSPRTSGRVNEQYF. Written as DNA, the CDR3 is TGTGCCAGCAGCCCGCGGACTAGCGGGAGGGTCAACGAGCAGTACTTC. The chain couples TRBV5-4 to TRBJ2-7, with TRBD2 matching over 15 bases. CDR3 length: 16 residues. Trimming at V came to 4 bases and at J to 5 bases, leaving 7 bases not matched to a gene. The V gene's germline CDR1 is SGHNT and CDR2 YYREEE (reference sequence).

This clone appeared once. The chain joins TRBV7-2 to TRBJ2-1; TRBD2 matches at 8 bases. With 3 bases clipped from V and 4 bases from J, the junction kept 5 bases outside the gene matches. This CDR3 is built from 15 residues. Germline V CDR1 and CDR2: SGHTA, FQGNSA. The CDR3 loop reads CASSLIAGSYNEQFF. CDR3 nucleotide sequence: TGTGCCAGCAGCTTGATAGCGGGGTCTTACAATGAGCAGTTCTTC.

V and J are TRBV18 and TRBJ2-7; unclear D gene. The V gene lost 2 bases and the J gene lost 3 bases, with 11 bases spanning the gap. The CDR3 is 14 amino acids. The V gene's germline CDR1 is KGHSH and CDR2 LQKENI. CDR3 nucleotide sequence: TGTGCCAGCTCACCAGAAGTCGGCAGCTACGAGCAGTACTTC. Protein product: CASSPEVGSYEQYF.

The rearrangement uses TRBV5-1 and TRBJ2-5, with unresolved D. Germline V CDR1 and CDR2: SGHRS, YFSETQ. This CDR3 spans 15 amino acids. V was shortened by 0 bases and J by 5 bases, with 14 bases between the two germline ends. CDR3 in DNA: TGCGCCAGCAGCTTGGGACTTAGCCTTCGGGAGACCCAGTACTTC. Translating it yields CASSLGLSLRETQYF. Full variable domain (remainder filled in from reference TRBV5-1 and TRBJ2-5): KAGVTQTPRYLIKTRGQQVTLSCSPISGHRSVSWYQQTPGQGLQFLFEYFSETQRNKGNFPGRFSGRQFSNSRSEMNVSTLELGDSALYLCASSLGLSLRETQYFGPGTRLLVL.

This sequence joins TRBV7-8 and TRBJ2-2; D possibly corresponds to TRBD2 (6 bases). Germline CDR1 reads SGHVS; CDR2 reads FQNEAQ. The CDR3 sequence is 15 residues long. With 7 bases removed from V and 2 bases from J, the gap between germline ends came to 14 bases. The chain's CDR3 is CASTWGSGNTGELFF. CDR3 DNA: TGTGCCAGCACCTGGGGTAGCGGTAACACCGGGGAGCTGTTTTTT.

This chain connects TRBV9 to TRBJ2-3; D unclear. Trimming removed 2 bases from V and 2 bases from J, with 15 bases in between. Germline V gene sequence: CDR1 SGDLS, CDR2 YYNGEE. This CDR3 comprises 16 residues. CDR3: CASSVRGEILTDTQYF. The CDR3 bases are TGTGCCAGCAGCGTGCGAGGAGAGATCCTCACAGATACGCAGTATTTT.

A word on this clone: Other DNA sequences in the same sample also yield this CDR3. This sequence joins TRBV2 and TRBJ2-2; tentative D call: TRBD1 (5 bases). CDR3 length: 13 amino acids. V lost 7 bases, J lost 2 bases, and 8 bases lay in between. CDR1 and CDR2 (germline): SNHLY, FYNNEI. The CDR3 protein is CASKDTNTGELFF. In DNA form, the CDR3 reads TGTGCCAGCAAGGACACAAACACCGGGGAGCTGTTTTTT.